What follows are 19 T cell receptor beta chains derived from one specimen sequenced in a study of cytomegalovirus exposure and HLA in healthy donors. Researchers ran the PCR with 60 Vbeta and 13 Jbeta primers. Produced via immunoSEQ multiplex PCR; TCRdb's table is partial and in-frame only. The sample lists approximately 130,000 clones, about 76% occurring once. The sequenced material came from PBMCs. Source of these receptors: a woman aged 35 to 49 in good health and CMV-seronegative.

CDR3 bases: TGTGCCAGCAGTTTGGGGGGGCCCTACGAGCAGTACTTC. It translates to CASSLGGPYEQYF. The V call is TRBV27, the J call TRBJ2-7; weak D call: TRBD2 (7 bases). The CDR3 is made up of 13 amino acids. The germline gives CDR1 MNHEY, CDR2 SMNVEV (reference sequence). V gave up 3 bases and J gave up 2 bases, with 8 bases separating them.

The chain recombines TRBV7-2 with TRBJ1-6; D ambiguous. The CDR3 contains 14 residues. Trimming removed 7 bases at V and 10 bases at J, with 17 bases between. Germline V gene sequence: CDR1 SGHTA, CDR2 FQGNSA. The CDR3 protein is CASTPGNRPSPLHF. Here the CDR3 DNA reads TGTGCCAGCACCCCGGGGAATCGACCCTCACCCCTCCACTTT.

CDR3 in DNA: TGTGCCAGCAGACGGAGACAGGGCAACACCGGGGAGCTGTTTTTT. Its translation: CASRRRQGNTGELFF. The chain joins TRBV28 to TRBJ2-2; TRBD1 agrees at 7 bases. This CDR3 contains 15 residues. The V and J ends lost 6 bases and 2 bases, in that order; junction bases with no gene match: 6. Germline V lookup: CDR1 MDHEN, CDR2 SYDVKM. The variable domain in full, with the rest retrieved from reference TRBV28 and TRBJ2-2, is DVKVTQSSRYLVKRTGEKVFLECVQDMDHENMFWYRQDPGLGLRLIYFSYDVKMKEKGDIPEGYSVSREKKERFSLILESASTNQTSMYLCASRRRQGNTGELFFGEGSRLTVL.

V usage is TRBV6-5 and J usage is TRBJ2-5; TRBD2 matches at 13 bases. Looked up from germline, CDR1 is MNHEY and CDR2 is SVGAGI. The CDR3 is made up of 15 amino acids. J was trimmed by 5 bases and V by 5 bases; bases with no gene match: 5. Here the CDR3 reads CASSRTSGGAETQYF. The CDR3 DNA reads TGTGCCAGCAGTCGAACTAGCGGGGGGGCGGAGACCCAGTACTTC.

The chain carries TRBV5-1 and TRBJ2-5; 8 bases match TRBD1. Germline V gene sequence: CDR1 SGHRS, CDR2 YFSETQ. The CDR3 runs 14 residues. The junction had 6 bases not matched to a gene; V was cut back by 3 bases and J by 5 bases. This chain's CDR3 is CASSSGDRWETQYF. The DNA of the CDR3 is TGCGCCAGCAGCTCAGGGGACAGGTGGGAGACCCAGTACTTC.

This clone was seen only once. CDR3 sequence: CASSSRDSLRQPQHF. The CDR3 DNA reads TGTGCCAGCAGCTCCCGGGACTCCCTGAGACAGCCCCAGCATTTT. This chain uses TRBV7-9 with TRBJ1-5, with D maybe TRBD1 (5 bases). V shed 4 bases and J shed 7 bases, with 17 bases lying between them. The V gene's germline CDR1 is SEHNR and CDR2 FQNEAQ (reference sequence). The CDR3 length is 15 residues.

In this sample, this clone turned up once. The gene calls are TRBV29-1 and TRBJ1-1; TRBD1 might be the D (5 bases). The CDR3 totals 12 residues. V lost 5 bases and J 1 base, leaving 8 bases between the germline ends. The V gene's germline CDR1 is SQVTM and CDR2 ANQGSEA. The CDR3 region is CSVSTGNTEAFF. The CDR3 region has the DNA TGCAGCGTTTCCACAGGGAACACTGAAGCTTTCTTT.

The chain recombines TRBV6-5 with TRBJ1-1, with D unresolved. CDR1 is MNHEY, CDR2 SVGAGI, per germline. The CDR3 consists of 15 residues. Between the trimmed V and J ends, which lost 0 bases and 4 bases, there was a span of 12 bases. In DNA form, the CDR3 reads TGTGCCAGCAGTTACTCGATGCTGGAGGGCACTGAAGCTTTCTTT. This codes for CASSYSMLEGTEAFF.

The CDR3 here is CASSQDLFAGQGTALHF. CDR3 DNA: TGCGCCAGCAGCCAAGATCTGTTTGCGGGACAGGGGACGGCCCTCCACTTT. The rearrangement links TRBV4-3 to TRBJ1-6, with TRBD1 matching over 10 bases. CDR1 is LGHNA and CDR2 is YSLEER in the germline V gene. There are 17 residues in the CDR3. Unmatched junction bases numbered 13, after V lost 0 bases and J lost 14 bases.

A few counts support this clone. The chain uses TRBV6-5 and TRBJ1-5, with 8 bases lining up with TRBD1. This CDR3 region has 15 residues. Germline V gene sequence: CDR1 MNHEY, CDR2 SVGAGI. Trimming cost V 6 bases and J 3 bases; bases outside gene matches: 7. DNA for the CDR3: TGTGCCAGCAGGTCGGGACAGGCGGACAATCAGCCCCAGCATTTT. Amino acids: CASRSGQADNQPQHF.

The CDR3 coding sequence is TGTGCCAGCAGCGTAGCGGGGGGGCTATCAGAGACCCAGTACTTC. It is translated as CASSVAGGLSETQYF. The chain couples TRBV9 to TRBJ2-5; 8 bases line up with TRBD2. Germline CDR1 reads SGDLS; CDR2 reads YYNGEE. The CDR3 length is 15 residues. J was trimmed by 4 bases and V by 0 bases; bases with no gene match: 5.

CDR3 sequence reads: CASRRPGALETQYF. The CDR3 DNA reads as TGTGCCAGCAGACGTCCAGGGGCGCTTGAGACCCAGTACTTC. The chain couples TRBV6-5 to TRBJ2-5, with D possibly being TRBD1 (6 bases). Trimming stripped 6 bases from V and 5 bases from J, with 16 bases between. This CDR3 comprises 14 residues. The V gene's germline CDR1 is MNHEY and CDR2 SVGAGI.

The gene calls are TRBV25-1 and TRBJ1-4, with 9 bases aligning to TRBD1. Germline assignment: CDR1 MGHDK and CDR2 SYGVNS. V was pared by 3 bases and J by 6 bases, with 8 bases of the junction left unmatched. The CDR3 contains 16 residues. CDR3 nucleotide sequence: TGTGCCAGCAGTGACACCTACAGGGGGCCGTATGAAAAACTGTTTTTT. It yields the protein CASSDTYRGPYEKLFF.

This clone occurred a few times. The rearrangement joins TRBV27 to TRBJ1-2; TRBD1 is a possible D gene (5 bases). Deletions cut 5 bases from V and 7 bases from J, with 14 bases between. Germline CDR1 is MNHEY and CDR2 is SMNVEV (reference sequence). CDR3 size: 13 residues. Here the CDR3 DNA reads TGTGCCAGCAGTCAGAGCAGGGTTCTTGGCTACACCTTC. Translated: CASSQSRVLGYTF.

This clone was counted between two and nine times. CDR3 DNA: TGCGCCAGCAGCTTGGATACCGGGATGGCTTTCTTT. Its translation is CASSLDTGMAFF. The V call is TRBV5-1, the J call TRBJ1-1; no clear D gene. Germline loops: CDR1 SGHRS, CDR2 YFSETQ. CDR3 length: 12 amino acids. Trimming took 0 bases from V and 11 from J, leaving 11 bases between them. The entire variable domain, with the rest obtained from reference TRBV5-1 and TRBJ1-1, is as follows: KAGVTQTPRYLIKTRGQQVTLSCSPISGHRSVSWYQQTPGQGLQFLFEYFSETQRNKGNFPGRFSGRQFSNSRSEMNVSTLELGDSALYLCASSLDTGMAFFGQGTRLTVV.

CDR3 DNA sequence: TGTGCCAGCAGCGCGCGTCTGTACAATGAGCAGTTCTTC. Translated: CASSARLYNEQFF. The V call is TRBV5-6, the J call TRBJ2-1; no clear D. Germline lookup yields CDR1 SGHDT and CDR2 YYEEEE. V shed 4 bases and J shed 4 bases, with 9 bases lying between them. This CDR3 contains 13 residues.

The CDR3 DNA follows: TGTGCCAGCAGCACCGGGACAAGTAACTCCTACGAGCAGTACTTC. Its protein is CASSTGTSNSYEQYF. The chain uses TRBV7-9 and TRBJ2-7; D is perhaps TRBD1 (6 bases). Germline-derived CDR1 and CDR2 are SEHNR and FQNEAQ (reference sequence). V lost 5 bases and J 0 bases, leaving 14 bases between the germline ends. The CDR3 totals 15 residues.

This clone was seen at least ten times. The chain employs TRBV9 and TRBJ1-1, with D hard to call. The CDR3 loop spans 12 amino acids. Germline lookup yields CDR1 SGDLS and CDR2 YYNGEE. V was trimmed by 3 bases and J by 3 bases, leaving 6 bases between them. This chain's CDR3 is CASSDSYTEAFF. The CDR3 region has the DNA TGTGCCAGCAGCGATAGCTACACTGAAGCTTTCTTT.

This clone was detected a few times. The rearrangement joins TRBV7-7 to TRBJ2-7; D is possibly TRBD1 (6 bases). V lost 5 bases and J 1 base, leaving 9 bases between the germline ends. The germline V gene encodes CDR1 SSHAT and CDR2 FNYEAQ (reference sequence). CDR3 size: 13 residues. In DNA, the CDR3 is TGTGCCAGCAGCCAAGGACAGTCCTACGAGCAGTACTTC. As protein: CASSQGQSYEQYF.